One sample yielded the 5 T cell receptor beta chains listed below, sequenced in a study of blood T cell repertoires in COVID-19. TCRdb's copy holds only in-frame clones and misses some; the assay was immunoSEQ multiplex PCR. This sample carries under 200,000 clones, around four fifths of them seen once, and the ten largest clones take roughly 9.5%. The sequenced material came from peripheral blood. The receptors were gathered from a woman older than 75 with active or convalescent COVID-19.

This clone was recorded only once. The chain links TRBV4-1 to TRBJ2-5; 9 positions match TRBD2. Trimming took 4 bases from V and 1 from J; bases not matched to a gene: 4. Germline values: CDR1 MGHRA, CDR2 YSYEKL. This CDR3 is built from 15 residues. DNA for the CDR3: TGCGCCAGCAGCCGGCTAGCGGGGACCCAAGAGACCCAGTACTTC. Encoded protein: CASSRLAGTQETQYF.

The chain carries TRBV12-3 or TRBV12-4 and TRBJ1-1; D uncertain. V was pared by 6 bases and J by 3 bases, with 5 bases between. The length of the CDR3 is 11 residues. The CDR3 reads CASSSYTEAFF. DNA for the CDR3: TGTGCCAGCAGCTCCTACACTGAAGCTTTCTTT.

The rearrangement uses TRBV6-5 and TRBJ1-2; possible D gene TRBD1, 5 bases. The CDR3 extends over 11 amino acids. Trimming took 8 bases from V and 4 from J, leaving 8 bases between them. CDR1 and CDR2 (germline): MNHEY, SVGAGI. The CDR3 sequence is CASGTLYGYTF. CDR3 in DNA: TGTGCCAGCGGGACTCTCTATGGCTACACCTTC.

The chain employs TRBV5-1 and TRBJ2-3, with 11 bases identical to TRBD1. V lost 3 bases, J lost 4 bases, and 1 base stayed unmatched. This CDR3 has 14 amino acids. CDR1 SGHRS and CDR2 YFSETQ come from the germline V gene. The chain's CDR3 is CASSWDRGADTQYF. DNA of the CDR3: TGCGCCAGCAGCTGGGACAGGGGGGCAGATACGCAGTATTTT.

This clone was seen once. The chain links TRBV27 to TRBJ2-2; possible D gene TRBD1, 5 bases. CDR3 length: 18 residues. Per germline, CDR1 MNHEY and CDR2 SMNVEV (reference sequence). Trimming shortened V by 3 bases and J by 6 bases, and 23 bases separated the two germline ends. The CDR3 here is CASSFHPTDLQPSGELFF. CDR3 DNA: TGTGCCAGCAGTTTCCATCCGACAGATCTCCAGCCCTCCGGGGAGCTGTTTTTT.